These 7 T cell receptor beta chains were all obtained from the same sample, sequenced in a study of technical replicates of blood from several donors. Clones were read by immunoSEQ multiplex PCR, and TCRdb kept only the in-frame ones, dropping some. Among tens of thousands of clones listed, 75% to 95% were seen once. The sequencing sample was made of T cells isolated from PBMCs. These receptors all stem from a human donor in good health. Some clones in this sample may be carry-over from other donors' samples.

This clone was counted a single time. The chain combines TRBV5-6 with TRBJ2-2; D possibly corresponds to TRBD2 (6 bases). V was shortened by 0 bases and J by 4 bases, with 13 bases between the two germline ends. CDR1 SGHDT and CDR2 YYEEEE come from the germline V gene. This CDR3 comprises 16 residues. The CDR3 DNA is TGTGCCAGCAGCTTGGTGGCGGGACTTCTCACCGGGGAGCTGTTTTTT. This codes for CASSLVAGLLTGELFF.

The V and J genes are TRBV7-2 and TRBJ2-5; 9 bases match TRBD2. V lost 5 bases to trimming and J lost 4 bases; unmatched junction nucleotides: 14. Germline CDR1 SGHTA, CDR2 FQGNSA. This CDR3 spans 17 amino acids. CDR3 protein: CASSLPVAGDPGETQYF. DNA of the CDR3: TGTGCCAGCAGCCTCCCCGTAGCGGGAGACCCCGGAGAGACCCAGTACTTC.

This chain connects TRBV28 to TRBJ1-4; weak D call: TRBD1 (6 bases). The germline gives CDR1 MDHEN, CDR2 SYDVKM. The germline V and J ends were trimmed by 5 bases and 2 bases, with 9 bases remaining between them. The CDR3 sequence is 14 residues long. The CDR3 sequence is CASSEQGTNEKLFF. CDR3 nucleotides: TGTGCCAGCAGTGAACAGGGCACTAATGAAAAACTGTTTTTT. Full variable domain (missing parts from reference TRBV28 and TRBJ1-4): DVKVTQSSRYLVKRTGEKVFLECVQDMDHENMFWYRQDPGLGLRLIYFSYDVKMKEKGDIPEGYSVSREKKERFSLILESASTNQTSMYLCASSEQGTNEKLFFGSGTQLSVL.

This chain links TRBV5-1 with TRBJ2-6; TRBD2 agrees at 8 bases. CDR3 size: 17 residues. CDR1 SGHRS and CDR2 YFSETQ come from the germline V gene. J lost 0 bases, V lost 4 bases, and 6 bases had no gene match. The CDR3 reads CASSERAGDSGANVLTF. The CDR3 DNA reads TGCGCCAGCAGCGAACGAGCGGGGGACTCTGGGGCCAACGTCCTGACTTTC.

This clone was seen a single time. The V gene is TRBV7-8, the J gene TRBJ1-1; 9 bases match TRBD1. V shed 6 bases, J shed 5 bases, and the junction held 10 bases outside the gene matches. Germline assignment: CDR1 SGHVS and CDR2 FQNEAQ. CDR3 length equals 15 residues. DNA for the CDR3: TGTGCCAGCAGGAAGGGGACAGGGTTAGGAACTGAAGCTTTCTTT. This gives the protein CASRKGTGLGTEAFF.

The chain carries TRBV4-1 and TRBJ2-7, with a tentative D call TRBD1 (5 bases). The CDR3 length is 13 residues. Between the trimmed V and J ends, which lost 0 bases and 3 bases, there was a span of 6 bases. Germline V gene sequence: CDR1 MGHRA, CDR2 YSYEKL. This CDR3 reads CASSQEQVYEQYF. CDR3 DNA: TGCGCCAGCAGCCAAGAACAGGTCTACGAGCAGTACTTC.

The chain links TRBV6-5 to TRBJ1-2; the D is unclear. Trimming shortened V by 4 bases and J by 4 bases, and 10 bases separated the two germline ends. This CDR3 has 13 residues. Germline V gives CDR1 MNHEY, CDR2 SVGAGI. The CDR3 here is CASSFGESYGYTF. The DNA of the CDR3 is TGTGCCAGCAGTTTCGGGGAGTCCTATGGCTACACCTTC.